These 27 T cell receptor beta chains came from one sample sequenced in a study of cytotoxic CD8 clonotypes in ibrutinib-treated CLL. Clones were sequenced by immunoSEQ multiplex PCR, and TCRdb holds only the in-frame ones, with some missing. The data contain approximately 45,000 clones, less than 70% of them seen just once; the ten biggest clones take up around 13%. The sample was PBMCs, taken after 12 months of ibrutinib treatment. The receptors were sampled from a human donor with chronic lymphocytic leukemia.

This clone occurred many times. The rearrangement joins TRBV4-1 to TRBJ1-1; D possibly corresponds to TRBD1 (6 bases). The V end lost 5 bases, the J end lost 0 bases, and 10 bases lay between the germline ends. This CDR3 contains 14 residues. Germline V gene lookup returns CDR1 MGHRA and CDR2 YSYEKL. The CDR3 DNA is TGCGCCAGCAGCATACAGGGTCTGAACACTGAAGCTTTCTTT. As protein: CASSIQGLNTEAFF.

This clone turned up a few times. This chain uses TRBV6-1 with TRBJ2-7, with 9 bases matching TRBD1. This CDR3 is built from 14 residues. The V gene end was trimmed by 5 bases and the J gene end by 4 bases; junction bases not matched to a gene: 6. Germline V gene sequence: CDR1 MNHNS, CDR2 SASEGT. CDR3 nucleotide sequence: TGTGCCAGCAGTAGGACAGGGGATAGGTACGAGCAGTACTTC. This gives the protein CASSRTGDRYEQYF.

V and J are TRBV2 and TRBJ1-1, with D possibly being TRBD1 (6 bases). The CDR3 totals 14 residues. Deletions cut 6 bases from V and 2 bases from J, with 13 bases between. The germline V gene encodes CDR1 SNHLY and CDR2 FYNNEI. This CDR3 reads CASSERGDNTEAFF. In DNA form, the CDR3 reads TGTGCCAGCAGCGAAAGGGGGGATAACACTGAAGCTTTCTTT.

This chain joins TRBV5-1 and TRBJ1-5; 9 positions match TRBD1. The CDR3 covers 20 residues. V gave up 4 bases and J gave up 2 bases; unmatched junction bases: 19. Germline V gene sequence: CDR1 SGHRS, CDR2 YFSETQ. In DNA form, the CDR3 reads TGCGCCAGCAGCCCCTATCCTCCGGGACAGGGTATTATAGGCAATCAGCCCCAGCATTTT. Its translation: CASSPYPPGQGIIGNQPQHF.

The rearrangement links TRBV9 to TRBJ2-7; no definite D call. Germline V gives CDR1 SGDLS, CDR2 YYNGEE. The CDR3 is 15 amino acids. Between the trimmed V and J ends, which lost 0 bases and 3 bases, there was a span of 13 bases. The CDR3 sequence: CASSVGERTNYEQYF. CDR3 in DNA: TGTGCCAGCAGCGTAGGGGAACGTACGAACTACGAGCAGTACTTC.

V usage is TRBV7-9 and J usage is TRBJ2-5; D uncertain. With 6 bases removed from V and 5 bases from J, the gap between germline ends came to 7 bases. From germline, CDR1 is SEHNR and CDR2 FQNEAQ (reference sequence). This CDR3 contains 11 residues. The CDR3 loop is CASSLLETQYF. CDR3 sequence (DNA): TGTGCCAGCAGTCTCCTGGAGACCCAGTACTTC. Variable domain in full (rest from reference TRBV7-9 and TRBJ2-5): DTGVSQNPRHKITKRGQNVTFRCDPISEHNRLYWYRQTLGQGPEFLTYFQNEAQLEKSRLLSDRFSAERPKGSFSTLEIQRTEQGDSAMYLCASSLLETQYFGPGTRLLVL.

The chain employs TRBV7-3 and TRBJ1-1; 7 positions match TRBD1. Per germline, CDR1 SGHTA and CDR2 FQGTGA. This CDR3 spans 13 amino acids. Germline trimming cut 5 bases from V and 3 bases from J; bases unmatched to any gene: 3. The CDR3 region is CASSGQADTEAFF. The CDR3, as DNA: TGTGCCAGCAGCGGACAGGCGGACACTGAAGCTTTCTTT.

The chain has TRBV7-2 and TRBJ1-3; 12 nucleotides match TRBD1. V shed 1 base, J shed 3 bases, and the junction held 10 bases outside the gene matches. The germline CDR1 and CDR2 sequences are SGHTA and FQGNSA. This CDR3 comprises 19 residues. This chain's CDR3 is CASSLEGQGAIRYGNTIYF. CDR3 nucleotide sequence: TGTGCCAGCAGCTTAGAGGGACAGGGGGCTATTCGGTATGGAAACACCATATATTTT.

CDR3 sequence reads: CASSTRQGATPNTGELFF. The DNA for the CDR3 is TGTGCCAGCAGCACCCGACAGGGGGCGACACCGAACACCGGGGAGCTGTTTTTT. The rearrangement uses TRBV9 and TRBJ2-2, with 10 positions matching TRBD1. Germline V lookup: CDR1 SGDLS, CDR2 YYNGEE. This CDR3 has 18 residues. V lost 4 bases to trimming and J lost 0 bases; unmatched junction nucleotides: 9.

This chain links TRBV5-4 with TRBJ2-7; 7 bases fit TRBD2. Germline V gene lookup returns CDR1 SGHNT and CDR2 YYREEE (reference sequence). V was pared by 0 bases and J by 2 bases, with 8 bases of the junction left unmatched. The CDR3 totals 16 residues. In nucleotides, the CDR3 is TGTGCCAGCAGCTTGGCGGGTAGCGGGTTAGCCTACGAGCAGTACTTC. It codes for CASSLAGSGLAYEQYF.

J is TRBJ2-5 and V is TRBV5-1, with D possibly being TRBD1 or TRBD2 (5 bases each). The CDR3 length is 14 residues. Per the germline V gene, CDR1 is SGHRS and CDR2 is YFSETQ. Trimming stripped 4 bases from V and 3 bases from J, with 13 bases between. The CDR3 DNA sequence: TGCGCCAGCAGCCTACATGGGGGTGAAGAGACCCAGTACTTC. Protein sequence: CASSLHGGEETQYF.

The rearrangement links TRBV2 to TRBJ2-5, with D unresolved. Germline lookup yields CDR1 SNHLY and CDR2 FYNNEI. V dropped 6 bases and J dropped 5 bases, with 10 bases sitting between them. The CDR3 has 12 residues. CDR3 residues: CASSPPGETQYF. CDR3 bases: TGTGCCAGCAGCCCCCCCGGGGAGACCCAGTACTTC.

This clone was observed once. The CDR3 loop reads CASSPPFLWTGSSGYTF. The CDR3 DNA reads as TGTGCCAGCAGCCCCCCCTTCCTGTGGACAGGGAGTAGTGGCTACACCTTC. V is TRBV7-2 and J is TRBJ1-2; 8 bases agree with TRBD1. Germline V CDR1 and CDR2: SGHTA, FQGNSA. The V and J ends lost 5 bases and 7 bases, in that order; junction bases with no gene match: 18. The CDR3 has 17 amino acids.

The chain employs TRBV5-4 and TRBJ2-1; D ambiguous. V lost 0 bases to trimming and J lost 6 bases, with 7 bases between them. From germline, CDR1 is SGHNT and CDR2 YYREEE (reference sequence). CDR3 length: 13 residues. The CDR3 protein is CASSLGRVNEQFF. The CDR3 DNA reads TGTGCCAGCAGCTTGGGTAGGGTCAATGAGCAGTTCTTC.

The chain recombines TRBV7-2 with TRBJ2-7, with unresolved D. The CDR3 covers 13 residues. CDR1 is SGHTA and CDR2 is FQGNSA in the germline V gene. Trimming left V 1 base short and J 3 bases short, with 7 bases between. This CDR3 reads CASSLVSDYEQYF. In DNA form, the CDR3 reads TGTGCCAGCAGCTTAGTAAGCGACTACGAGCAGTACTTC.

This clone was detected a few times. The chain has TRBV7-2 and TRBJ1-4; 8 nucleotides agree with TRBD1. The V gene's germline CDR1 is SGHTA and CDR2 FQGNSA. This CDR3 has 17 residues. V trimming: 2 bases; J trimming: 3 bases; junction bases outside the gene matches: 8. This CDR3 is CASSLYAGGAANEKLFF. The CDR3 DNA sequence: TGTGCCAGCAGCTTATACGCAGGGGGCGCGGCTAATGAAAAACTGTTTTTT.

The chain is built from TRBV6-6 and TRBJ2-1, with D perhaps being TRBD1 or TRBD2 (5 bases each). From germline, CDR1 is MNHNY and CDR2 SVGAGI (reference sequence). This CDR3 is built from 13 residues. Trimming shortened V by 7 bases and J by 7 bases, and 14 bases separated the two germline ends. The CDR3 protein is CASTRTGTNEQFF. As DNA, the CDR3 is TGTGCCAGCACCAGGACGGGGACGAATGAGCAGTTCTTC.

This clone is labeled medium-sized. The chain recombines TRBV6-1 with TRBJ2-3; no clear D. The CDR3 totals 12 residues. Germline lookup yields CDR1 MNHNS and CDR2 SASEGT. The CDR3 region is CLAKGSTDTQYF. CDR3 nucleotides: TGTCTGGCTAAGGGTAGCACAGATACGCAGTATTTT.

The chain recombines TRBV2 with TRBJ2-2; 10 nucleotides match TRBD2. From germline, CDR1 is SNHLY and CDR2 FYNNEI. CDR3 length: 15 residues. The junction had 4 bases not matched to a gene; V was cut back by 2 bases and J by 7 bases. The CDR3, as DNA: TGTGCCAGCAGTGAACCAGCGGGGGGGCGCGGGGAGCTGTTTTTT. This encodes CASSEPAGGRGELFF.

The gene calls are TRBV5-1 and TRBJ2-3; TRBD2 matches at 10 bases. This CDR3 is 14 amino acids long. Trimming took 7 bases from V and 2 from J; bases not matched to a gene: 4. The germline CDR1 and CDR2 sequences are SGHRS and YFSETQ. As DNA, the CDR3 is TGCGCCAGCGGTAGCGGGGGGCCCACAGATACGCAGTATTTT. Protein sequence: CASGSGGPTDTQYF.

The chain has TRBV5-1 and TRBJ2-1; weak D call: TRBD2 (5 bases). Trimming left V 0 bases short and J 10 bases short, with 17 bases between. This CDR3 has 15 amino acids. Germline CDR1 SGHRS, CDR2 YFSETQ. CDR3 in amino acids: CASSLDAGRGHEQFF. The DNA for the CDR3 is TGCGCCAGCAGCTTGGACGCCGGGCGAGGGCACGAGCAGTTCTTC.

The V gene is TRBV6-1, the J gene TRBJ1-5; no firm D call. The germline V and J ends were trimmed by 0 bases and 4 bases, with 10 bases remaining between them. Germline loops: CDR1 MNHNS, CDR2 SASEGT. This CDR3 has 15 residues. CDR3 coding DNA: TGTGCCAGCAGTGAAGCGCTATGGGGTAATCAGCCCCAGCATTTT. Its translation is CASSEALWGNQPQHF.

This chain uses TRBV2 with TRBJ2-7; 11 nucleotides match TRBD2. J gave up 5 bases and V 6 bases, and 12 bases lay outside the gene matches. This CDR3 comprises 16 residues. Germline V gene sequence: CDR1 SNHLY, CDR2 FYNNEI. The chain's CDR3 is CASRISSGGFHDEQYF. The DNA for the CDR3 is TGTGCCAGCAGGATTTCTAGCGGGGGGTTTCACGACGAGCAGTACTTC.

This clone was observed a few times. The CDR3 loop reads CASSQKGVTETQYF. Written as DNA, the CDR3 is TGTGCCAGCAGCCAAAAAGGGGTCACGGAGACCCAGTACTTC. The rearrangement uses TRBV7-9 and TRBJ2-5, with D maybe TRBD1 (5 bases). CDR3 size: 14 residues. Trimming shortened V by 5 bases and J by 5 bases, and 15 bases separated the two germline ends. The V gene's germline CDR1 is SEHNR and CDR2 FQNEAQ (reference sequence).

The CDR3 region is CASSYDSSSYNSPLHF. CDR3 DNA sequence: TGTGCCAGCAGTTATGACAGCAGCTCCTATAATTCACCCCTCCACTTT. The V call is TRBV6-5, the J call TRBJ1-6, with D possibly TRBD1 on 5 matching bases. Trimming took off 3 bases at V and 0 bases at J, with 9 bases between the two ends. Germline V CDR1 and CDR2: MNHEY, SVGAGI. The CDR3 totals 16 residues.

The chain employs TRBV20-1 and TRBJ1-5; D might be TRBD1 (5 bases). V dropped 6 bases and J dropped 6 bases, with 9 bases sitting between them. The CDR3 extends over 11 amino acids. Germline CDR1 reads DFQATT; CDR2 reads SNEGSKA (reference sequence). CDR3 bases: TGCAGTGCAGGGGTTAGTCAGCCCCAGCATTTT. It codes for CSAGVSQPQHF.

V gene TRBV7-2 combines with J gene TRBJ2-1; TRBD2 is a possible D gene (5 bases). Germline CDR1 reads SGHTA; CDR2 reads FQGNSA. The CDR3 is 16 amino acids. The V end lost 6 bases, the J end lost 2 bases, and 17 bases lay between the germline ends. The CDR3: CASRPAGATPYNEQFF. CDR3 sequence (DNA): TGTGCCAGCAGGCCTGCGGGCGCAACTCCCTACAATGAGCAGTTCTTC.